The 16 T cell receptor beta chains below all came from one sample that was sequenced in a study of blood T cell repertoires in COVID-19. Produced via immunoSEQ multiplex PCR; TCRdb's table is partial and in-frame only. The sample includes 65,000 to 85,000 clones, 80% to 90% of them seen just once. The sample was peripheral blood. The receptors derive from a man older than 75 with COVID-19, enrolled during active disease.

This clone has just one count. This rearrangement joins TRBV9 to TRBJ1-1; 7 bases fit TRBD1. Trimming cost V 3 bases and J 3 bases; bases outside gene matches: 8. This CDR3 contains 15 residues. Germline assignment: CDR1 SGDLS and CDR2 YYNGEE. The CDR3, as DNA: TGTGCCAGCAGCGCCAGGGAACAGGGGTACACTGAAGCTTTCTTT. This translates into CASSAREQGYTEAFF. Full variable domain (missing parts from reference TRBV9 and TRBJ1-1): DSGVTQTPKHLITATGQRVTLRCSPRSGDLSVYWYQQSLDQGLQFLIQYYNGEERAKGNILERFSAQQFPDLHSELNLSSLELGDSALYFCASSAREQGYTEAFFGQGTRLTVV.

The V call is TRBV4-2, the J call TRBJ1-4; possibly TRBD1 for D (6 bases). The length of the CDR3 is 17 residues. Germline CDR1 reads LGHNA; CDR2 reads YNFKEQ. Trimming took 1 base from V and 7 from J, leaving 19 bases between them. In DNA, the CDR3 is TGTGCCAGCAGCCAAGGGGTTGTGCAGGGGAAAGGTGAAAAACTGTTTTTT. It codes for CASSQGVVQGKGEKLFF.

The chain carries TRBV7-3 and TRBJ2-2; D is uncertain. Germline CDR1 is SGHTA and CDR2 is FQGTGA. Trimming took off 3 bases at V and 1 base at J, with 15 bases between the two ends. This CDR3 comprises 17 residues. The CDR3 here is CASSFSARDLNTGELFF. The CDR3 DNA follows: TGTGCCAGCAGCTTCTCCGCGAGAGACTTGAACACCGGGGAGCTGTTTTTT. The entire variable domain, with the rest obtained from reference TRBV7-3 and TRBJ2-2, is as follows: GAGVSQTPSNKVTEKGKYVELRCDPISGHTALYWYRQSLGQGPEFLIYFQGTGAADDSGLPNDRFFAVRPEGSVSTLKIQRTERGDSAVYLCASSFSARDLNTGELFFGEGSRLTVL.

This clone was found a few times. The chain employs TRBV9 and TRBJ2-5; TRBD1 is a possible D gene (7 bases). The ends were cut back, 4 bases at V and 1 base at J, with 14 bases in the middle. Germline V lookup: CDR1 SGDLS, CDR2 YYNGEE. The CDR3 totals 15 residues. This CDR3 reads CASSFPGDSQETQYF. The CDR3 DNA reads TGTGCCAGCAGCTTTCCGGGGGACAGCCAAGAGACCCAGTACTTC.

The rearrangement joins TRBV11-2 to TRBJ2-5; 9 bases map to TRBD1. Per germline, CDR1 SGHAT and CDR2 FQNNGV. The CDR3 extends over 16 amino acids. Trimming took 3 bases from V and 5 from J; bases not matched to a gene: 10. CDR3 sequence reads: CASSLRPGQGEETQYF. The CDR3 DNA reads TGTGCCAGCAGCTTGCGTCCGGGACAGGGAGAGGAGACCCAGTACTTC.

This clone has just one count. The J gene is TRBJ1-2, the V gene TRBV6-1, with TRBD1 identical over 7 bases. The germline gives CDR1 MNHNS, CDR2 SASEGT. The CDR3 totals 14 residues. Germline trimming cut 2 bases from V and 4 bases from J; bases unmatched to any gene: 4. The CDR3 nucleotides read TGTGCCAGCAGTGAAAGTGCAGGGGGCTATGGCTACACCTTC. Translated: CASSESAGGYGYTF.

This clone was counted a single time. CDR3 protein: CATSMGQGGDTQYF. Here the CDR3 DNA reads TGTGCCACCAGCATGGGGCAGGGAGGCGATACGCAGTATTTT. V usage is TRBV15 and J usage is TRBJ2-3, with D possibly being TRBD2 (6 bases). Germline V gives CDR1 LNHNV, CDR2 YYDKDF (reference sequence). There are 14 residues in the CDR3. The V end lost 4 bases, the J end lost 6 bases, and 14 bases lay between the germline ends. Filled out from reference TRBV15 and TRBJ2-3, the complete variable domain reads DAMVIQNPRYQVTQFGKPVTLSCSQTLNHNVMYWYQQKSSQAPKLLFHYYDKDFNNEADTPDNFQSRRPNTSFCFLDIRSPGLGDTAMYLCATSMGQGGDTQYFGPGTRLTVL.

The genes are TRBV27 and TRBJ2-1, with TRBD1 matching over 7 bases. Germline CDR1 is MNHEY and CDR2 is SMNVEV (reference sequence). Trimming cost V 4 bases and J 6 bases; bases outside gene matches: 12. CDR3 length: 16 amino acids. CDR3 protein: CASSSPYRGFGNEQFF. In DNA form, the CDR3 reads TGTGCCAGCAGTTCCCCCTACAGGGGCTTCGGCAATGAGCAGTTCTTC.

The chain employs TRBV6-1 and TRBJ1-5, with D unclear. Trimming shortened V by 2 bases and J by 1 base, and 6 bases separated the two germline ends. CDR3 length: 14 amino acids. Germline V gene data show CDR1 as MNHNS and CDR2 as SASEGT. This CDR3 reads CASSESLSNQPQHF. Here the CDR3 DNA reads TGTGCCAGCAGTGAATCACTAAGCAATCAGCCCCAGCATTTT.

The CDR3 DNA sequence: TGTGCCAGCAGCGTAGGGGTAGCGGGGGGCCTGGATGAGCAGTTCTTC. Translated: CASSVGVAGGLDEQFF. V is TRBV9 and J is TRBJ2-1, with TRBD2 identical over 10 bases. The CDR3 covers 16 residues. The germline CDR1 and CDR2 sequences are SGDLS and YYNGEE. V lost 0 bases, J lost 8 bases, and 8 bases stayed unmatched.

The chain carries TRBV28 and TRBJ2-1, with 9 bases that match TRBD1. Trimming at V came to 6 bases and at J to 5 bases, leaving 8 bases not matched to a gene. Per the germline V gene, CDR1 is MDHEN and CDR2 is SYDVKM. The CDR3 runs 15 residues. Here the CDR3 reads CASSDAGTGNNEQFF. CDR3 DNA sequence: TGTGCCAGCAGCGACGCCGGGACAGGGAACAATGAGCAGTTCTTC.

The genes are TRBV6-6 and TRBJ1-2; tentatively, D is TRBD1 (5 bases). The CDR3 runs to 13 residues. Trimming took 0 bases from V and 6 from J, leaving 8 bases between them. Germline V gene sequence: CDR1 MNHNY, CDR2 SVGAGI (reference sequence). The CDR3 protein is CASSYSDTDGYTF. In DNA form, the CDR3 reads TGTGCCAGCAGTTACTCGGACACGGATGGCTACACCTTC.

As DNA, the CDR3 is TGTGCCAGCAGCCCCTGGTTTGGGGAGAAACTGTTTTTT. Protein product: CASSPWFGEKLFF. The gene calls are TRBV7-2 and TRBJ1-4; D unclear. CDR1 is SGHTA, CDR2 FQGNSA, per germline. This CDR3 has 13 residues. V lost 5 bases to trimming and J lost 11 bases, with 15 bases between them.

The chain uses TRBV5-4 and TRBJ1-1; 10 nucleotides agree with TRBD1. This CDR3 is 14 amino acids long. Germline CDR1 SGHNT, CDR2 YYREEE (reference sequence). V lost 4 bases and J lost 7; bases outside the gene matches: 7. CDR3 residues: CASSPTGGAGEAFF. The CDR3 nucleotides read TGTGCCAGCAGCCCGACAGGGGGCGCCGGTGAAGCTTTCTTT.

CDR3 coding DNA: TGTGCCAGCATGTTTGAGGGACAGGGCGTCTATGGCTACACCTTC. This codes for CASMFEGQGVYGYTF. The chain uses TRBV5-6 and TRBJ1-2, with TRBD1 matching 9 bases. Per the germline V gene, CDR1 is SGHDT and CDR2 is YYEEEE. CDR3 length equals 15 residues. With 6 bases clipped from V and 4 bases from J, the junction kept 10 bases outside the gene matches.

This sequence joins TRBV2 and TRBJ2-5, with D possibly TRBD1 on 5 matching bases. Germline CDR1 and CDR2: SNHLY and FYNNEI. Trimming left V 2 bases short and J 0 bases short, with 13 bases between. CDR3 size: 16 residues. CDR3 in amino acids: CASSERGLVYQETQYF. CDR3 DNA sequence: TGTGCCAGCAGTGAAAGGGGCTTAGTTTACCAAGAGACCCAGTACTTC.